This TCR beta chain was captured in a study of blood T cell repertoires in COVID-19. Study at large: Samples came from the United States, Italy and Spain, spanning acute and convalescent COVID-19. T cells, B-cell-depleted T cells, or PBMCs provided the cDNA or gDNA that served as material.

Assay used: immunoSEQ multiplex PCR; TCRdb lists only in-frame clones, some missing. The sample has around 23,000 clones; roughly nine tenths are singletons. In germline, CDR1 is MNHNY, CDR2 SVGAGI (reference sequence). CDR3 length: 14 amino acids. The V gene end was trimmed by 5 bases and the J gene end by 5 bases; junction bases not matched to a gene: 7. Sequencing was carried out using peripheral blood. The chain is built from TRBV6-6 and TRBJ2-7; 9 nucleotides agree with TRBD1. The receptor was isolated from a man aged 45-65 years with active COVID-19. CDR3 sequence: CASSDGTGSHEQYF. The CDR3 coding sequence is TGTGCCAGCAGTGATGGGACAGGGTCCCACGAGCAGTACTTC.